This T cell receptor beta chain was obtained from a study of blood T cells in healthy people across ages. A sample-barcoded 5' primer and a J-beta primer mix were used in a second PCR of roughly 7 to 12 cycles. TCRdb ran MiXCR on the 5' RACE reads and lists one entry per CDR3 protein. The sample lists 1.5 million to 2 million distinct CDR3 sequences, almost 35% occurring once. This CDR3 comprises 17 residues. The junction had 10 bases not matched to a gene; V was cut back by 1 base and J by 4 bases. The chain is built from TRBV12-3 or TRBV12-4 and TRBJ2-1; TRBD2 matches 7 bases. The receptor was isolated from a woman aged 25-40 years in good health. Sequenced material: blood. Here the CDR3 DNA reads TGTGCCAGCAGTTTAGGGGGGGGGACCCTTACGTACAATGAGCAGTTCTTC. Translating gives CASSLGGGTLTYNEQFF.